The rows below give T cell receptor beta chains drawn from one sample of a study of blood T cell repertoires in COVID-19. Clones were sequenced by immunoSEQ multiplex PCR, and TCRdb holds only the in-frame ones, with some missing. This table holds about 150,000 clones, about 92% found once. Material: peripheral blood. These receptors all stem from a human donor in a cohort sampled during active COVID-19. Both conserved end residues are part of each CDR3. The order of the fields is V gene, D gene, clone size, J gene, CDR3 protein, CDR3 DNA. The D gene is left open where the match is weak. Clone size appears in some rows only: once, few, many, or a class for an expanded clone.

TRBV5-6	TRBD2	-	TRBJ2-7	CASSFWAGAYEQYF	TGTGCCAGCAGCTTTTGGGCGGGGGCCTACGAGCAGTACTTC
TRBV9	-	-	TRBJ1-6	CASSYRGGFSPLHF	TGTGCCAGCAGCTATCGGGGGGGTTTTTCACCCCTCCACTTT
TRBV6-6	-	once	TRBJ2-7	CASSYTGRGYEQYF	TGTGCCAGCAGTTACACCGGACGGGGCTACGAGCAGTACTTC
TRBV7-3	-	few	TRBJ1-5	CASSLTWDNGRTQHF	TGTGCCAGCAGCTTAACTTGGGACAACGGAAGAACCCAGCATTTT
TRBV9	TRBD1	-	TRBJ1-5	CASSTRTGEGNQPQHF	TGTGCCAGCAGCACCCGGACAGGGGAAGGCAATCAGCCCCAGCATTTT
TRBV27	TRBD2	once	TRBJ2-1	CASSLAGVYNEQFF	TGTGCCAGCAGTCTAGCGGGGGTTTACAATGAGCAGTTCTTC
TRBV15	-	once	TRBJ2-5	CATRRGYQETQYF	TGTGCCACCAGGAGGGGGTACCAAGAGACCCAGTACTTC
TRBV5-5	-	many	TRBJ1-4	CASSFRQGVNEKLFF	TGTGCCAGCAGCTTTCGACAAGGGGTTAATGAAAAACTGTTTTTT
TRBV19	-	-	TRBJ1-6	CASSIARRIGKFYNSPLHF	TGTGCCAGTAGTATAGCCCGCCGAATCGGGAAATTCTATAATTCACCCCTCCACTTT
TRBV11-2	-	-	TRBJ2-3	CASSLSTGMTADTQYF	TGTGCCAGCAGCTTATCTACAGGGATGACTGCAGATACGCAGTATTTT
TRBV7-2	-	-	TRBJ2-2	CASSRLEAGELFF	TGTGCCAGCAGCCGTTTGGAGGCCGGGGAGCTGTTTTTT
TRBV2	-	-	TRBJ1-5	CASSQGFQPQHF	TGTGCCAGCAGCCAGGGATTTCAGCCCCAGCATTTT
TRBV7-8	-	-	TRBJ1-2	CASSLWDSLNYGYTF	TGTGCCAGCAGCTTATGGGACTCCCTAAACTATGGCTACACCTTC
TRBV6-4	-	few	TRBJ2-3	CASGRTGTDTQYF	TGTGCCAGCGGCAGAACGGGGACAGATACGCAGTATTTT
TRBV7-9	-	-	TRBJ2-1	CASSWLNTDNEQFF	TGTGCCAGCAGCTGGTTAAACACCGACAATGAGCAGTTCTTC
TRBV7-6	TRBD2	many	TRBJ2-3	CASSPLAGGQDTQYF	TGTGCCAGCAGCCCCCTAGCGGGGGGGCAAGATACGCAGTATTTT
TRBV11-2	TRBD1	once	TRBJ1-4	CASSLRQGLNEKLFF	TGTGCCAGCAGTTTAAGACAGGGCCTTAATGAAAAACTGTTTTTT
TRBV4-1	-	-	TRBJ1-6	CASSQGPGYSPLHF	TGCGCCAGCAGCCAAGGGCCCGGGTATTCACCCCTCCACTTT
TRBV6-1	TRBD1	-	TRBJ1-1	CASSVGAGGIIRAEAFF	TGTGCCAGCAGTGTGGGTGCAGGGGGCATAATAAGAGCTGAAGCTTTCTTT
TRBV6-2/TRBV6-3	-	-	TRBJ2-3	CASSYDWRASTDTQYF	TGTGCCAGCAGTTACGACTGGAGGGCTAGCACAGATACGCAGTATTTT
TRBV27	TRBD1	-	TRBJ2-6	CASSSFRDRMSGANVLTF	TGTGCCAGCAGTTCCTTTAGGGACAGGATGTCTGGGGCCAACGTCCTGACTTTC
TRBV27	-	-	TRBJ2-7	CASMLGARSSYEQYF	TGTGCCAGCATGTTGGGGGCAAGGAGCTCCTACGAGCAGTACTTC
TRBV19	-	-	TRBJ2-7	CASSPSRQGSDEQYF	TGTGCCAGTAGTCCCTCTCGTCAGGGATCCGACGAGCAGTACTTC
TRBV7-9	TRBD1	-	TRBJ1-2	CASSSGQGADYGYTF	TGTGCCAGCAGCTCGGGACAGGGGGCCGACTATGGCTACACCTTC
TRBV6-2/TRBV6-3	-	once	TRBJ1-2	CASSYEAAGRGYTF	TGTGCCAGCAGTTACGAGGCCGCCGGTAGAGGCTACACCTTC
TRBV6-5	TRBD1	few	TRBJ1-5	CASSLGQGPYQPQHF	TGTGCCAGCAGTTTGGGACAGGGGCCCTATCAGCCCCAGCATTTT
TRBV25-1	-	-	TRBJ1-2	CASSESSRGHGYTF	TGTGCCAGCAGTGAATCGTCAAGGGGACACGGCTACACCTTC
TRBV6-5	TRBD1	-	TRBJ1-2	CASSYDRGPSNYGYTF	TGTGCCAGCAGTTACGACAGGGGACCCTCCAACTATGGCTACACCTTC
TRBV5-1	-	-	TRBJ1-2	CASSSEGDSYGYTF	TGCGCCAGCAGCTCCGAGGGAGACTCCTATGGCTACACCTTC
TRBV7-2	-	-	TRBJ1-1	CASSGQPNTEAFF	TGTGCCAGCAGTGGACAGCCGAACACTGAAGCTTTCTTT
TRBV7-8	-	once	TRBJ2-7	CASSLGDYEQYF	TGTGCCAGCAGCTTGGGCGACTACGAGCAGTACTTC
TRBV7-2	-	-	TRBJ2-1	CASSLARGEQFF	TGTGCCAGCAGCTTAGCCAGAGGGGAGCAGTTCTTC
TRBV27	TRBD2	-	TRBJ2-3	CASSRYLGGTDTQYF	TGTGCCAGCAGTCGCTACCTGGGGGGGACAGATACGCAGTATTTT
TRBV6-5	-	-	TRBJ2-1	CASSYSAGSRAYEQFF	TGTGCCAGCAGTTACTCGGCGGGGAGTCGTGCTTATGAGCAGTTCTTC
TRBV19	-	-	TRBJ1-5	CASTLQGNQPQHF	TGTGCCAGTACTCTACAGGGAAATCAGCCCCAGCATTTT
TRBV4-1	-	-	TRBJ2-1	CASRGMDTKSSYNEQFF	TGCGCCAGCAGGGGGATGGACACCAAAAGCTCCTACAATGAGCAGTTCTTC
TRBV19	TRBD1	once	TRBJ2-7	CASSIKGQGGLPNIF	TGTGCCAGTAGTATAAAGGGACAGGGTGGCCTGCCGAACATCTTC
TRBV12-3/TRBV12-4	-	-	TRBJ2-5	CASRRLVGTQYF	TGTGCCAGCAGAAGACTAGTCGGGACCCAGTACTTC
TRBV10-3	-	few	TRBJ1-5	CAISGSGASNQPQHF	TGTGCCATCAGTGGGTCGGGGGCTTCCAATCAGCCCCAGCATTTT
TRBV12-3/TRBV12-4	-	-	TRBJ2-7	CASSPQQQYEQYF	TGTGCCAGCAGTCCACAACAGCAGTACGAGCAGTACTTC
TRBV19	-	-	TRBJ1-6	CASSGGGPFDSPLHF	TGTGCCAGTAGCGGCGGAGGGCCCTTTGATTCACCCCTCCACTTT
TRBV19	-	few	TRBJ1-3	CASSDRDFSGNTIYF	TGTGCCAGTAGTGACAGAGATTTCTCTGGAAACACCATATATTTT
TRBV7-9	TRBD1	-	TRBJ1-2	CASSLARTGIDYGYTF	TGTGCCAGCAGCTTAGCCCGGACAGGGATTGACTATGGCTACACCTTC
TRBV12-3/TRBV12-4	-	-	TRBJ2-1	CASSLQDEQFF	TGTGCCAGCAGCCTTCAGGATGAGCAGTTCTTC
TRBV25-1	-	-	TRBJ1-5	CASSDDRKNQPQHF	TGTGCCAGCAGTGATGACAGGAAGAATCAGCCCCAGCATTTT
TRBV5-1	-	-	TRBJ2-7	CASSFQQGTAYEQYF	TGCGCCAGCAGCTTTCAACAGGGTACGGCCTACGAGCAGTACTTC
TRBV3-1/TRBV3-2	TRBD1	-	TRBJ1-2	CASSPRGTDYGYTF	TGTGCCAGCAGCCCCCGCGGGACAGATTATGGCTACACCTTC
TRBV6-1	TRBD1	once	TRBJ1-2	CASSERQGAYGYTF	TGTGCCAGCAGTGAAAGGCAGGGGGCCTATGGCTACACCTTC
TRBV5-8	TRBD2	-	TRBJ2-3	CASSFSGAADTQYF	TGTGCCAGCAGCTTTAGCGGGGCTGCGGATACGCAGTATTTT
TRBV10-3	-	-	TRBJ1-1	CAISVQGNTEAFF	TGTGCCATCAGCGTTCAGGGGAACACTGAAGCTTTCTTT
TRBV4-1	-	-	TRBJ2-4	CASSPTQEGTAKNIQYF	TGCGCCAGCAGCCCGACACAGGAGGGAACAGCCAAAAACATTCAGTACTTC